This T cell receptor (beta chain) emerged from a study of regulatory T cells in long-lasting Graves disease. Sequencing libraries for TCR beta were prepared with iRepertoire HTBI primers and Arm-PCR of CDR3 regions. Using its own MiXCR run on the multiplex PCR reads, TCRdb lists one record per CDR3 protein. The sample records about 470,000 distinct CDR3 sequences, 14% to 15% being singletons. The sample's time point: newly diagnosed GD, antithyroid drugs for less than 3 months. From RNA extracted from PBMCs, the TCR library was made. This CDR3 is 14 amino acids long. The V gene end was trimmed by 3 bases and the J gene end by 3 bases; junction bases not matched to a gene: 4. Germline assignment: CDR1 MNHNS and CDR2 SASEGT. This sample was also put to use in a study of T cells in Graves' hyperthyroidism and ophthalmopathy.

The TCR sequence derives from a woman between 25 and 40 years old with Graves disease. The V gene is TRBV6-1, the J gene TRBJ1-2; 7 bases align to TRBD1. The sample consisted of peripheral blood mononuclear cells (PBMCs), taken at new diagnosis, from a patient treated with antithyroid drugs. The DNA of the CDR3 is TGTGCCAGCAGTGACGGTGGGACAGACTATGGCTACACCTTC. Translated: CASSDGGTDYGYTF.